These 31 T cell receptor beta chains were sequenced from one sample in a study of tumor and adjacent non-tumor tissue in lung cancer. RNA was extracted from bulk tissue without any cell sorting. A modified ARM-PCR protocol with three rounds of nested PCR amplified TCRbeta. One entry per CDR3 protein results from TCRdb running MiXCR on the multiplex PCR reads. The table shows about 200,000 distinct CDR3 sequences, with 70% to 75% occurring only once. The sequenced material came from lung tumor tissue. Every receptor here comes from a man aged 55-75 years with non-small cell lung cancer.

About this clonotype: As the CDR3 is not closed by the conserved phenylalanine or tryptophan, this likely results from a read error. The chain combines TRBV11-3 with TRBJ2-7; 8 bases are shared with TRBD2. The germline gives CDR1 SGHNT, CDR2 YENEEA. The CDR3 is 15 residues long. The J segment lost 4 bases and the V segment lost 6 bases, leaving 11 bases of the junction unmatched. The DNA of the CDR3 is TGTGCCAGCAGGCCTGGACTAGCCTCCTCATACGAGCAGTACTCC. Translating it yields CASRPGLASSYEQYS.

Details on this clonotype: Germline is not matched at one junction end, which may reflect a read error. The chain joins TRBV11-1 to TRBJ2-1, with TRBD1 identical over 7 bases. CDR3 length: 13 amino acids. Germline V CDR1 and CDR2: SGHAT, FQDESV (reference sequence). CDR3 in DNA: TGTTTCAGCTCGGACAGGTCCTACAAAGAGCAGTTCTTC. As protein: CFSSDRSYKEQFF.

Of note for this clonotype: A junction boundary mismatches the germline segment, possibly from a read error. The chain is built from TRBV6-1 and TRBJ2-7; no clear D. CDR1 is MNHNS and CDR2 is SASEGT in the germline V gene. The CDR3 covers 14 residues. The CDR3 loop reads CVTSAQATPYKQYF. CDR3 nucleotide sequence: TGTGTCACCTCAGCCCAGGCGACCCCCTACAAGCAGTACTTC.

Turning to this clonotype: Germline and junction disagree at one end, which may indicate a read error. The rearrangement links TRBV2 to TRBJ1-5, with D hard to call. Germline CDR1 reads SNHLY; CDR2 reads FYNNEI. The CDR3 extends over 13 amino acids. CDR3 nucleotides: TGTGCTAGCAGTGGGGTACGGGATCAGCCCCAGCATTTT. Its protein is CASSGVRDQPQHF.

This clonotype was counted a single time. At one boundary the junction diverges from the germline segment, which might be a read error. The chain has TRBV5-1 and TRBJ1-1, with 7 nucleotides matching TRBD1. Germline-derived CDR1 and CDR2 are SGHRS and YFSETQ. This CDR3 comprises 15 residues. The CDR3 DNA is TGCGTCAGCAGCTCCAGGGACAGTTCAAACACTGAAGTTTTCTTT. Its translation: CVSSSRDSSNTEVFF.

On this clonotype: A much more abundant neighbour one base away suggests this may be a read error. Likely a read error: the CDR3 ends without its conserved phenylalanine or tryptophan. As DNA, the CDR3 is TGTGCCAGCAGCTTGGCCGGTGCAACCAATGAGCAGTTCATC. The encoded protein is CASSLAGATNEQFI. This sequence joins TRBV5-6 and TRBJ2-1, with D unresolved. This CDR3 is 14 amino acids long. V was pared by 0 bases and J by 6 bases, with 10 bases between. Germline-derived CDR1 and CDR2 are SGHDT and YYEEEE.

Points on this clonotype: One junction end does not reproduce the germline sequence, and a read error may be involved. This chain connects TRBV11-2 to TRBJ2-1, with TRBD1 as a possible D gene (6 bases). The CDR3 is made up of 16 amino acids. Germline lookup yields CDR1 SGHAT and CDR2 FQNNGV. The CDR3 bases are TGTGCCAGCAGCCGCGGACAGTTAAGCCCCTACAATGAGCAATTCTTC. Translating gives CASSRGQLSPYNEQFF.

This clonotype has a single count. Germline and junction disagree at one end, which may indicate a read error. V is TRBV20-1 and J is TRBJ2-3; TRBD2 matches 8 bases. CDR1 is DFQATT, CDR2 SNEGSKA, per germline (reference sequence). The CDR3 is 13 amino acids. CDR3 sequence: CCALAGPTDTQYF. Written as DNA, the CDR3 is TGCTGTGCCTTAGCGGGACCCACAGATACACAGTATTTT.

A remark on this clonotype: One base away lies a much larger clone, so this may be a sequencing read error. The rearrangement links TRBV30 to TRBJ1-5; D is unresolved. The CDR3 sequence is 13 residues long. Germline CDR1 is GTSNPN and CDR2 is SVGIG (reference sequence). The CDR3 loop is CAWSGWNNQPHHF. DNA of the CDR3: TGTGCCTGGAGTGGTTGGAACAATCAGCCCCATCATTTT.

The J gene is TRBJ2-7, the V gene TRBV6-5; D unresolved. The CDR3 sequence is 15 residues long. Per germline, CDR1 MNHEY and CDR2 SVGAGI. Deletions cut 8 bases from V and 3 bases from J, with 20 bases between. This CDR3 is CASGSEEVTRYEQYF. DNA of the CDR3: TGTGCCAGCGGCAGTGAGGAAGTCACTCGCTACGAGCAGTACTTC.

Details on this clonotype: This may arise from a read error, as a much more abundant clone is one base away. J is TRBJ2-7 and V is TRBV20-1, with a tentative D call TRBD1 (6 bases). CDR1 DFQATT and CDR2 SNEGSKA come from the germline V gene (reference sequence). The CDR3 is 12 residues long. V dropped 3 bases and J dropped 7 bases, with 13 bases sitting between them. For the CDR3, the DNA is TGCAGTGCTAGTACGGACACAGGGGAGCAGTACTTC. Its protein product is CSASTDTGEQYF.

Comments on this clonotype: The junction differs from germline at one of its ends, possibly a read error. This chain uses TRBV11-3 with TRBJ1-6, with TRBD1 as a possible D gene (5 bases). Germline CDR1 reads SGHNT; CDR2 reads YENEEA. The CDR3 length is 14 residues. This CDR3 reads CASSLTRGNSSLHF. The CDR3 region has the DNA TGTGCCAGTAGCTTAACAAGGGGTAATTCATCCCTCCACTTT.

The V and J genes are TRBV4-3 and TRBJ2-2, with 8 bases fitting TRBD2. The CDR3 is 15 residues long. The V segment lost 1 base and the J segment 5 bases; nucleotides outside the gene matches: 3. Germline loops: CDR1 LGHNA, CDR2 YSLEER. The CDR3, as DNA: TGCGCCAGCAGCCAAGCGGGAGGGCTGACCGGGGAGCTGTTTTTT. This codes for CASSQAGGLTGELFF.

Note on this clonotype: This sequence may be a read error, since a much larger clone differs from it by one base. Since the CDR3 does not end with the conserved phenylalanine or tryptophan, this likely comes from a read error. The chain couples TRBV11-2 to TRBJ2-5; 7 positions agree with TRBD1. V trimming: 5 bases; J trimming: 4 bases; junction bases outside the gene matches: 10. CDR1 and CDR2 (germline): SGHAT, FQNNGV. The CDR3 is made up of 15 amino acids. CDR3: CASSPRDSYIETQYI. The CDR3 nucleotides are TGTGCCAGCAGCCCTCGGGACAGCTACATAGAGACCCAGTACATC.

This CDR3 reads CASSLCTPNNQPQHF. The CDR3 DNA sequence: TGTGCCAGCAGCTTATGCACGCCGAACAATCAGCCCCAGCATTTT. The chain carries TRBV7-8 and TRBJ1-5; the D is unclear. Germline V gene data show CDR1 as SGHVS and CDR2 as FQNEAQ. Trimming took off 2 bases at V and 3 bases at J, with 11 bases between the two ends. The length of the CDR3 is 15 residues.

Here the CDR3 reads CASIQNTGELFF. CDR3 nucleotides: TGTGCCAGCATACAGAACACCGGGGAGCTGTTTTTT. J is TRBJ2-2 and V is TRBV12-3 or TRBV12-4; D not resolved. V lost 7 bases, J lost 1 base, and 4 bases lay in between. The CDR3 loop spans 12 amino acids.

V usage is TRBV6-4 and J usage is TRBJ2-2; D call uncertain. This CDR3 region has 14 residues. V lost 6 bases and J lost 1, with 9 bases in between. Per germline, CDR1 MRHNA and CDR2 SNTAGT. CDR3 sequence reads: CASRSDGNTGELFF. DNA of the CDR3: TGTGCCAGCAGAAGCGACGGGAACACCGGGGAGCTGTTTTTT.

Turning to this clonotype: The conserved phenylalanine or tryptophan is not found at the CDR3 terminus, so this likely reflects a read error. No DNA is shown, since the ends of the CDR3 on it are uncertain; the CDR3 is the one TCRdb lists. The V gene is TRBV6-5, the J gene TRBJ1-6; the D call of TRBD1 is as the table states it, not checked on the DNA. From its first to its last residue, the CDR3 has 16 amino acids. Looked up from germline, CDR1 is MNHEY and CDR2 is SVGAGI. CDR3 region: CASSYSGTGWNSPLHL.

About this clonotype: A junction end diverges from the germline sequence, so it may reflect a read error. The V call is TRBV11-2, the J call TRBJ2-2, with TRBD2 matching 11 bases. The CDR3 runs to 16 residues. CDR1 is SGHAT and CDR2 is FQNNGV in the germline V gene. The CDR3 coding sequence is TGTACCAGCAGCTTAGCGGGAGGGAAGAACACCGAGGAGCTGTTTTTT. It translates to CTSSLAGGKNTEELFF.

About this clonotype: The DNA is omitted, as the CDR3 cannot be located on it reliably, and the CDR3 follows TCRdb's listing. This chain uses TRBV11-1 with TRBJ1-4; the DNA was not compared with TRBD1, the D call given in the table. The CDR3 is 16 amino acids long, termini counted. The germline V gene has CDR1 SGHAT and CDR2 FQDESV (reference sequence). The chain's CDR3 is CASSFGRGATIEKQLF.

Turning to this clonotype: A much more abundant neighbour one base away suggests this may be a read error. The J gene is TRBJ2-7, the V gene TRBV20-1; TRBD1 matches at 7 bases. Germline lookup yields CDR1 DFQATT and CDR2 SNEGSKA (reference sequence). The CDR3 covers 15 residues. V lost 5 bases to trimming and J lost 2 bases; unmatched junction nucleotides: 12. CDR3 in DNA: TGCAGTGCTCCACTGGCCGGGACAGCAGCCTACGAGCAGTACTTC. This gives the protein CSAPLAGTAAYEQYF.

The chain uses TRBV20-1 and TRBJ2-1; D ambiguous. Trimming removed 6 bases at V and 4 bases at J, with 16 bases between. The CDR3 has 14 amino acids. CDR1 and CDR2 (germline): DFQATT, SNEGSKA (reference sequence). The CDR3 nucleotides are TGCAGTGCCAAATCACGGGTAGGGTACAATGAGCAGTTCTTC. Its translation: CSAKSRVGYNEQFF.

Only one count was recorded for this clonotype. The genes are TRBV20-1 and TRBJ1-1; maybe TRBD1 (6 bases). This CDR3 contains 15 residues. Looked up from germline, CDR1 is DFQATT and CDR2 is SNEGSKA (reference sequence). Deletions cut 0 bases from V and 2 bases from J, with 13 bases between. CDR3 region: CSARDRGRFNTEAFF. For the CDR3, the DNA is TGCAGTGCTAGAGACAGGGGCAGGTTTAACACTGAAGCTTTCTTT.

The chain recombines TRBV28 with TRBJ1-5; D is unresolved. CDR3 length: 11 residues. Trimming took off 5 bases at V and 9 bases at J, with 8 bases between the two ends. The germline V gene has CDR1 MDHEN and CDR2 SYDVKM. The CDR3 loop is CASSGTMPQHF. In DNA form, the CDR3 reads TGTGCCAGCAGTGGAACGATGCCCCAGCATTTT.

This clonotype was observed a single time. The missing conserved phenylalanine or tryptophan at the end of this CDR3 makes a read error likely. The rearrangement joins TRBV29-1 to TRBJ2-3; D ambiguous. CDR1 is SQVTM and CDR2 is ANQGSEA in the germline V gene. The CDR3 has 13 amino acids. The CDR3 protein is CNVVAGNTDTQYC. The CDR3 DNA reads TGCAACGTTGTGGCTGGGAACACAGATACGCAGTATTGT.

This clonotype has at least ten counts. The genes are TRBV12-3 or TRBV12-4 and TRBJ2-1; TRBD2 agrees at 12 bases. V was pared by 5 bases and J by 1 base, with 3 bases of the junction left unmatched. This CDR3 has 16 amino acids. CDR3 in DNA: TGTGCCAGCAGTCGTACTAGCGGGGGGTCCTACAATGAGCAGTTCTTC. Protein: CASSRTSGGSYNEQFF.

A word on this clonotype: The CDR3 does not end in the conserved phenylalanine or tryptophan, so this is likely a read error. The chain is built from TRBV11-2 and TRBJ1-2, with 12 positions matching TRBD1. Germline V gene sequence: CDR1 SGHAT, CDR2 FQNNGV. There are 15 residues in the CDR3. CDR3 sequence: CASSVPSGQGAGYTY. The CDR3 DNA sequence: TGCGCCAGCAGCGTCCCCTCGGGACAGGGGGCTGGCTACACCTAC.

This clonotype was counted many times. The chain joins TRBV20-1 to TRBJ2-1, with D possibly being TRBD1 or TRBD2 (6 bases each). Germline V lookup: CDR1 DFQATT, CDR2 SNEGSKA (reference sequence). The CDR3 runs 15 residues. The CDR3 region has the DNA TGCAGCATTGTTAGACCGGGGGCTTCCTACAATGAGCAGTTCTTC. This codes for CSIVRPGASYNEQFF.

The chain links TRBV5-5 to TRBJ1-2; D ambiguous. V lost 3 bases and J 2 bases, leaving 14 bases between the germline ends. This CDR3 comprises 15 residues. CDR1 and CDR2 (germline): SGHKS, YYEKEE (reference sequence). The CDR3 DNA reads as TGTGCCAGCAGCTCGACCCCTGACCGGAACTATGGCTACACCTTC. Encoded protein: CASSSTPDRNYGYTF.

This clonotype was picked up many times. The chain has TRBV20-1 and TRBJ1-1, with D possibly matching TRBD1 (6 bases). CDR1 is DFQATT, CDR2 SNEGSKA, per germline (reference sequence). The CDR3 is 12 residues long. Here the CDR3 DNA reads TGCAGGTCGGGACATTTGAACACTGAAGCTTTCTTT. Residues: CRSGHLNTEAFF.

A note on this clonotype: At one end the junction does not follow the germline gene, possibly because of a read error. V gene TRBV5-6 combines with J gene TRBJ1-2; D is unresolved. CDR3 length: 15 amino acids. In germline, CDR1 is SGHDT, CDR2 YYEEEE. This chain's CDR3 is CASSFLWGQFNGYTF. The CDR3 DNA sequence: TGTGCTAGCAGCTTCCTTTGGGGTCAGTTCAATGGCTACACCTTC.